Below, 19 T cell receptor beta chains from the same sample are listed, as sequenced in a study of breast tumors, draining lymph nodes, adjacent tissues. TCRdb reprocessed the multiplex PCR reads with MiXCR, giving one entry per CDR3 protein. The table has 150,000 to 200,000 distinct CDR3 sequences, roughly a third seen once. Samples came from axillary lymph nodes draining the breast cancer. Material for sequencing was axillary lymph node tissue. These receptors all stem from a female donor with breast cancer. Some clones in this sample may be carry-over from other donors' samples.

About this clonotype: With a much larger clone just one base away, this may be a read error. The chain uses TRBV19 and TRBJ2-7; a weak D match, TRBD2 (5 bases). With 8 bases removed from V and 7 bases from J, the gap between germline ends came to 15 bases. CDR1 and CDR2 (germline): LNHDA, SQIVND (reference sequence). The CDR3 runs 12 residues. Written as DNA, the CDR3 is TGTGCCAGTGGACGGACTGGGAATGAGCAGTACTTC. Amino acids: CASGRTGNEQYF.

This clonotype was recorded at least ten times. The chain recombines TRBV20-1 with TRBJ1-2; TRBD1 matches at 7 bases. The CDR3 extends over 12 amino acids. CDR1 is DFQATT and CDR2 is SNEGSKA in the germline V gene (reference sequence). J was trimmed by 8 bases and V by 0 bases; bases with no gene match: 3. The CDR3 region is CSAREQGWGYTF. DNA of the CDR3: TGCAGTGCTAGAGAACAGGGGTGGGGCTACACCTTC.

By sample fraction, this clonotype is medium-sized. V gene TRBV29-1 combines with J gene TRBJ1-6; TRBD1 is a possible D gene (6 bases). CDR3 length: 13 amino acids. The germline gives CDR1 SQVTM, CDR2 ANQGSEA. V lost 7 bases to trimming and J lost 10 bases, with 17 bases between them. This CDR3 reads CSAQGGDGSPLHF. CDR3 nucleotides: TGCAGCGCACAAGGGGGGGACGGCTCACCCCTCCACTTT.

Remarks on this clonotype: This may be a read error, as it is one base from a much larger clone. CDR3 loop: CASSFTDAHNEQFF. The CDR3 nucleotides read TGTGCCAGCAGTTTTACCGACGCACACAATGAGCAGTTCTTC. The gene calls are TRBV12-3 or TRBV12-4 and TRBJ2-1; D call uncertain. The CDR3 covers 14 residues. V shed 3 bases and J shed 5 bases, with 11 bases lying between them.

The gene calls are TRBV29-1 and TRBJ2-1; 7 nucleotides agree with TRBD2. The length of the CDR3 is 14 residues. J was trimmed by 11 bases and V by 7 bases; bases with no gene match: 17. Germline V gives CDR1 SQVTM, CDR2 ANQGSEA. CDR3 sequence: CSALGGGSRRQQFF. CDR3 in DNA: TGCAGCGCCCTCGGCGGCGGGAGTCGGCGCCAGCAGTTCTTC.

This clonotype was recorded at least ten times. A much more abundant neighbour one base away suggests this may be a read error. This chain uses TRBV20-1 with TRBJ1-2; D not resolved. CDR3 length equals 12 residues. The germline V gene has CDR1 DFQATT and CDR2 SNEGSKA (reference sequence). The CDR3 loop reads CSASRTNYGSTF. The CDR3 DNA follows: TGCAGTGCTAGTCGGACTAACTATGGCTCCACCTTC.

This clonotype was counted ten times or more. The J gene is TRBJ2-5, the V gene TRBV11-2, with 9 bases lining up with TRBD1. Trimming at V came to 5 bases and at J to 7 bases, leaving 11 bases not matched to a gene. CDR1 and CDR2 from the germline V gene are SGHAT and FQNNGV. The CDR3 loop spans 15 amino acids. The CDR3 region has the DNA TGTGCCAGCAGCCCACGGGGACAGGGTTCGGGGACCCAGTACTTC. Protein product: CASSPRGQGSGTQYF.

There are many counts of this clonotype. Written as DNA, the CDR3 is TGTGCCAGCAGCTTCTCCGCGGGAGGGACCTACGAGCAGTACTTC. This encodes CASSFSAGGTYEQYF. The V and J genes are TRBV5-8 and TRBJ2-7, with 9 bases identical to TRBD2. Germline V gives CDR1 SGHTS, CDR2 YDEGEE. CDR3 length: 15 residues. V lost 2 bases and J lost 2; bases outside the gene matches: 5.

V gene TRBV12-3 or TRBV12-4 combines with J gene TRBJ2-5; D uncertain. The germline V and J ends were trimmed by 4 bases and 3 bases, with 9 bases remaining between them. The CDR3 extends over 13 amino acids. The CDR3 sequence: CASSSSAEETQYF. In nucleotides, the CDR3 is TGTGCCAGCAGTTCCTCCGCGGAAGAGACCCAGTACTTC.

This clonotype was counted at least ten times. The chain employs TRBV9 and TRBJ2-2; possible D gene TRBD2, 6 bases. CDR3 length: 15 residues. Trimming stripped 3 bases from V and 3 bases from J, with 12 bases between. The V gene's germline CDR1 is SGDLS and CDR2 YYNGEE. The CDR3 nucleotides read TGTGCCAGCAGCGCAGTTAGCGGATACACCGGGGAGCTGTTTTTT. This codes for CASSAVSGYTGELFF.

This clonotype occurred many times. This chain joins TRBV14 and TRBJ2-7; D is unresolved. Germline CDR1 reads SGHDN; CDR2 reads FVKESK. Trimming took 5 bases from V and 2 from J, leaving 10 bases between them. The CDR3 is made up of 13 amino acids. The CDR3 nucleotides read TGTGCCAGCAGCGACACTGGGACCTACGAGCAGTACTTC. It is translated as CASSDTGTYEQYF.

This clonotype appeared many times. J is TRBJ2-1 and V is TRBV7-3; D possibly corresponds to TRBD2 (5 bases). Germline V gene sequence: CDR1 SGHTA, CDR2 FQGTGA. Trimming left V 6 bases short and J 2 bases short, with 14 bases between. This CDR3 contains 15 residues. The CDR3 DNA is TGTGCCAGCAGTTCTGGAGTGCGGGCCTACAATGAGCAGTTCTTC. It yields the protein CASSSGVRAYNEQFF.

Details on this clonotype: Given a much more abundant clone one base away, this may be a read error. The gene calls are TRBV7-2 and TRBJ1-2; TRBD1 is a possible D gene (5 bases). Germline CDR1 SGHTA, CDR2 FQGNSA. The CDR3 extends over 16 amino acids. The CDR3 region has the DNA TGTGCCAGCACCCCCCCGGGACTTCTTTTTAACTATGGCCACACCTTC. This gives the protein CASTPPGLLFNYGHTF. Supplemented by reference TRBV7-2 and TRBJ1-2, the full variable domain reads GAGVSQSPSNKVTEKGKDVELRCDPISGHTALYWYRQSLGQGLEFLIYFQGNSAPDKSGLPSDRFSAERTGGSVSTLTIQRTQQEDSAVYLCASTPPGLLFNYGHTFGSGTRLTVV.

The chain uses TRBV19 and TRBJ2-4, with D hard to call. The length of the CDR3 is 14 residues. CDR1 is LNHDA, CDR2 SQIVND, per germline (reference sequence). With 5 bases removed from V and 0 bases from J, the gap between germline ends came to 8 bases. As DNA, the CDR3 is TGTGCCAGTAGTGATTGGGAAGCCAAAAACATTCAGTACTTC. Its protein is CASSDWEAKNIQYF.

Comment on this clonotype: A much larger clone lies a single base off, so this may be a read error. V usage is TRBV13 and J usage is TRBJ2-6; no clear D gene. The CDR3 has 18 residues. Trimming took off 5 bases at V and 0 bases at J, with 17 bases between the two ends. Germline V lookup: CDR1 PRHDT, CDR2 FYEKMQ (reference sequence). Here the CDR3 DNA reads TGTGCCAGCAGCCCACCAGTGGACGGCAGCTCTGGGGCCAACGTCCTGACTTTC. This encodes CASSPPVDGSSGANVLTF.

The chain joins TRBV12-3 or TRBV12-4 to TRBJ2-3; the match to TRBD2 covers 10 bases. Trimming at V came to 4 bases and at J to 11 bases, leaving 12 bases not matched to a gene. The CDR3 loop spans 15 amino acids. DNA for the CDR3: TGTGCCAGCAGTTACAGCGGGGGGGCGGGTAATGGGCAGTATTTT. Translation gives CASSYSGGAGNGQYF.

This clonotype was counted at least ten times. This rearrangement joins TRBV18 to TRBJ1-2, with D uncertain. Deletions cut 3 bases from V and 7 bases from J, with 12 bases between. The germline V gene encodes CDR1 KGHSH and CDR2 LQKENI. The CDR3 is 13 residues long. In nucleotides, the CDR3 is TGTGCCAGCTCACCTGGAAACGCGGGTGGCTACACCTTC. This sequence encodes CASSPGNAGGYTF. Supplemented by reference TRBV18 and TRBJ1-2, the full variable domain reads NAGVMQNPRHLVRRRGQEARLRCSPMKGHSHVYWYRQLPEEGLKFMVYLQKENIIDESGMPKERFSAEFPKEGPSILRIQQVVRGDSAAYFCASSPGNAGGYTFGSGTRLTVV.

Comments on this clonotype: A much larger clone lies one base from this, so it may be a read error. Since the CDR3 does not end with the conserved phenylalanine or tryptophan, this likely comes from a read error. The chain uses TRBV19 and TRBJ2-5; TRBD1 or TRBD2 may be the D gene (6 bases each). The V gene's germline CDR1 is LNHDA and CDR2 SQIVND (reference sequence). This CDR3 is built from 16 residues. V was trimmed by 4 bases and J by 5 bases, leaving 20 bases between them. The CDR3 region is CASSRRGRTGQETQYS. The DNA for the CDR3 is TGTGCCAGTAGTAGGAGGGGCCGAACAGGGCAGGAGACCCAGTACTCC.

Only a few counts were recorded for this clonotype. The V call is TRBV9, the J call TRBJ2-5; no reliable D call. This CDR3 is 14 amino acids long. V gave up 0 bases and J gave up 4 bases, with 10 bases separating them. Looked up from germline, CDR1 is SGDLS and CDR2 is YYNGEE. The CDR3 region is CASSVAQSPETQYF. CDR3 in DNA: TGTGCCAGCAGCGTAGCTCAGTCCCCAGAGACCCAGTACTTC.